These T cell receptor beta chains were read from a single sample in a study of blood T cell repertoires in COVID-19. TCRdb's table, derived via immunoSEQ multiplex PCR, lists solely in-frame clones and lacks some. The top ten clones hold approximately 4.2% of a sample with 130,000 to 150,000 clones, 80% to 90% of them seen once. The sequencing input was peripheral blood. These receptors originate from a woman aged 40 to 49 with acute or convalescent COVID-19. The CDR3 runs from the conserved cysteine through the conserved F or W.

V gene	CDR3 length	J gene	CDR3 protein
TRBV5-4	15	TRBJ2-3	CASSYETSPTDTQYF
TRBV5-1	17	TRBJ2-3	CASSLGSAGARTDTQYF
TRBV11-2	16	TRBJ2-1	CASSLSPPGEGNEQFF
TRBV27	13	TRBJ1-5	CASSRGPNQPQHF
TRBV7-9	13	TRBJ1-2	CASSLVTGDGYTF
TRBV7-2	16	TRBJ2-7	CASSGGGRPPYYEQYF
TRBV7-2	16	TRBJ2-6	CASSTSGGAGANVLTF
TRBV9	15	TRBJ2-1	CASSVAGGTYNEQFF
TRBV7-6	16	TRBJ1-5	CASSLEAGPSNQPQHF
TRBV5-1	17	TRBJ2-1	CASSSSSWTSGYNEQFF
TRBV7-8	17	TRBJ1-6	CASTPWELSSYNSPLHF
TRBV5-1	14	TRBJ2-1	CASSQTGSYNEQFF
TRBV7-9	19	TRBJ2-2	CASSLGWPSGSRTTGELFF
TRBV14	16	TRBJ1-2	CASSQVSVLPTYGYTF
TRBV6-6	14	TRBJ1-2	CASRSQGQGRGYTF
TRBV5-6	13	TRBJ2-7	CASSSGYPNEQYF
TRBV5-1	17	TRBJ2-2	CASSLRGLAGGHGELFF
TRBV4-1	14	TRBJ1-2	CASSQPGAREGYTF
TRBV5-1	15	TRBJ2-7	CASSLGRRVSHEQYF
TRBV25-1	18	TRBJ1-1	CASSDPTGGYRGITEAFF
TRBV6-1	13	TRBJ1-4	CASSELRDFKLFF
TRBV12-5	15	TRBJ1-1	CASGAGQGASTEAFF
TRBV6-5	15	TRBJ1-1	CASSYMASQNTEAFF
TRBV9	12	TRBJ1-2	CASSSGLYGYTF
TRBV5-4	11	TRBJ1-2	CAGSSNYGYTF
TRBV14	17	TRBJ2-5	CASSRCLRDRSKETQYF
TRBV29-1	11	TRBJ1-3	CSVDREGTIYF
TRBV24-1	18	TRBJ2-1	CATSDSWGSGGAYNEQFF
TRBV6-2/TRBV6-3	17	TRBJ2-1	CASSDPGGRSSYNEQFF
TRBV5-6	13	TRBJ1-5	CASSPGTVQPQHF
TRBV15	16	TRBJ2-2	CATSRDTGKSAGELFF
TRBV7-9	15	TRBJ1-2	CASSLAGTGVYGYTF
TRBV19	15	TRBJ2-1	CASRSGTSILNEQFF
TRBV6-2/TRBV6-3	13	TRBJ1-1	CASSVSVNTEAFF
TRBV11-1	15	TRBJ2-1	CASSTGDSRHNEQFF
TRBV5-6	14	TRBJ2-5	CASSSGTGRETQYF
TRBV6-2/TRBV6-3	11	TRBJ2-3	CASSQRDTQYF
TRBV2	13	TRBJ2-1	CASRGGTYNEQFF
TRBV7-2	19	TRBJ2-7	CASSLTRSSPGGRSYEQYF
TRBV7-9	13	TRBJ2-2	CASSLVSSGELFF
TRBV3-1/TRBV3-2	14	TRBJ2-7	CASSQVRAGYEQYF
TRBV10-3	13	TRBJ1-1	CAISDFMNTEAFF
TRBV28	14	TRBJ1-2	CASKNPGQGYGYTF